The 2 T cell receptor beta chains in this list originate from one sample, sequenced in a study of graft-versus-host responses after intestinal transplantation. Libraries were prepared by immunoSEQ multiplex PCR; TCRdb keeps only in-frame clonotypes and omits some of them. In the table there are about 25,000 clones, about 93% of which are singletons. Here the sequenced sample was PBMCs, taken 30 days after intestinal transplant. The receptors were gathered from a human patient who received an intestinal transplant, so some T cells may come from the graft donor.

The V gene is TRBV30, the J gene TRBJ2-1; D gene unclear. CDR1 GTSNPN and CDR2 SVGIG come from the germline V gene (reference sequence). This CDR3 is 13 amino acids long. Trimming removed 3 bases from V and 1 base from J, with 7 bases in between. The CDR3 region has the DNA TGTGCCTGGAGCCTCGGGTCCTACAATGAGCAGTTCTTC. The encoded protein is CAWSLGSYNEQFF.

This chain joins TRBV6-1 and TRBJ2-2; D is possibly TRBD1 (5 bases). Germline CDR1 MNHNS, CDR2 SASEGT. The CDR3 contains 13 residues. V dropped 11 bases and J dropped 5 bases, with 15 bases sitting between them. The CDR3 protein is CAVAAGWTGELFF. The CDR3 DNA follows: TGTGCCGTAGCCGCAGGGTGGACCGGGGAGCTGTTTTTT.